This TCR beta chain is from a study of CD8 T cells in ankylosing spondylitis (dated by TCRdb to about 2017). Background for the entire study: To find TCR variants linked to disease, the study profiled T cell receptor beta repertoires in ankylosing spondylitis patients and healthy donors. Peripheral blood samples were taken, and synovial fluid was additionally collected from ankylosing spondylitis patients. In total, the full study cohort was made up of some 110 healthy donors and approximately 24 ankylosing spondylitis patients.

There are many counts of this clonotype. Its binding antigen is unknown. Qualities for individual bases were not recorded, and no much larger clone is one base off. Results the study describes overall, beyond this receptor: A TCR beta motif made up of several highly homologous amino acid variants appeared to be characteristic of blood from ankylosing spondylitis patients. The disease-linked clones were reported as significantly enriched in matched synovial fluid samples from ankylosing spondylitis patients. Some of the motif variants had been reported before in the synovial fluid and blood of reactive arthritis patients, a finding that suggests common disease-initiation mechanisms. The disease-linked clones showed a CD8+ phenotype and occurred at relatively low frequencies in peripheral blood.

The trim is 3 bases for V and 4 bases for J, with a gap of 12 bases between the germline ends. From its cysteine to its phenylalanine, the CDR3 spans 14 amino acids. CDR3 DNA only is kept here, 42 bases in frame from base 1. The germline V gene provides CDR1 SGHDN and CDR2 FVKESK. The run used an Illumina HiSeq 2500. Quantitative 5'-RACE with molecular barcodes was used to prepare TCR beta libraries. The authors processed their data as follows. Disease-linked TCR variants were identified with a new computational method built on a probabilistic model of VDJ rearrangement. Through fastp at Q25 and MiXCR, TCRdb rebuilt clones from the public reads, retaining in-frame beta chains. Each CDR3 protein appears once, grouped with its most common genes and DNA. TCRdb, rather than the study authors, made the V and J calls. The sample table shows about 540,000 distinct CDR3 sequences, and over 9.5% are seen once. Nearly 7% of the sample is in the top ten clones.

The source of this sequence is a male donor with ankylosing spondylitis. The sequencing input was blood, either unsorted or a sorted T cell fraction (not recorded which). Recombination joined TRBV14 with TRBJ2-5; 6 matching bases give a weak D call of TRBD2. The DNA reads as follows: TGTGCCAGCAGCCAGTGGCGGGACGGAGAGACCCAGTACTTC. This is translated as CASSQWRDGETQYF.